Following are 23 T cell receptor beta chains from one sample sequenced in a study of prognosis after radiotherapy for stage I lung cancer (dated by TCRdb to the early 2020s). Sequencing instrument: Illumina HiSeq 3000. The TCR beta CDR3 region was amplified from genomic DNA by two rounds of multiplex PCR. The first PCR round used primers specific to each TRBV and TRBJ gene, with sequences filed in Chinese patent CN105087789A. The public reads were reprocessed in TCRdb via fastp at Q25 and MiXCR, keeping in-frame beta chains. Entries are consolidated by CDR3 protein sequence, retaining the most common genes and DNA. Here the sample has 25,000 to 35,000 distinct CDR3 sequences; roughly two fifths occur a single time. The ten largest clonotypes hold about 16% of the sample. Sequenced here: PBMCs, sampled before or after stereotactic body radiation therapy (not recorded which). These receptors came from a donor aged 50 or older with non-small cell lung cancer.

The chain combines TRBV19 with TRBJ2-3; possibly TRBD2 for D (6 bases). V gave up 6 bases and J gave up 2 bases, with 18 bases separating them. This CDR3 spans 16 amino acids. The germline V gene encodes CDR1 LNHDA and CDR2 SQIVND (reference sequence). The chain's CDR3 is CASSRKGLANTDTQYF. For the CDR3, the DNA is TGTGCCAGTAGCAGGAAGGGACTGGCGAACACAGATACGCAGTATTTT.

The chain is built from TRBV28 and TRBJ2-7; D not certain. The CDR3 runs 12 residues. Trimming shortened V by 10 bases and J by 1 base, and 11 bases separated the two germline ends. The germline CDR1 and CDR2 sequences are MDHEN and SYDVKM. The CDR3 DNA follows: TGTGCCATCATGACATTTTCCTACGAGCAGTACTTC. Encoded protein: CAIMTFSYEQYF.

Worth noting for this clonotype: A far bigger clonotype differs at one base, so this is likely a read error. This CDR3 is CASIQGQGGKGCYYEQYF. The CDR3 DNA follows: TGTGCCAGCATCCAGGGACAGGGAGGGAAAGGATGCTACTACGAGCAGTACTTC. The chain carries TRBV6-5 and TRBJ2-7; 9 bases are shared with TRBD1. V lost 7 bases, J lost 3 bases, and 19 bases stayed unmatched. Germline-derived CDR1 and CDR2 are MNHEY and SVGAGI. CDR3 length: 18 amino acids.

This clonotype was seen at least ten times. V usage is TRBV6-1 and J usage is TRBJ1-4, with 9 bases lining up with TRBD1. V lost 6 bases to trimming and J lost 8 bases; unmatched junction nucleotides: 7. Germline lookup yields CDR1 MNHNS and CDR2 SASEGT. The CDR3 consists of 14 residues. The CDR3 loop is CASSRGQGREKLFF. DNA of the CDR3: TGTGCCAGCAGCCGCGGACAGGGGAGGGAAAAACTGTTTTTT.

The chain couples TRBV20-1 to TRBJ1-5; possibly TRBD1 for D (5 bases). V was clipped by 0 bases and J by 3 bases, with 9 bases between them. Germline CDR1 and CDR2: DFQATT and SNEGSKA (reference sequence). This CDR3 comprises 14 residues. The CDR3 here is CSARDPQVNQPQHF. The CDR3 DNA sequence: TGCAGTGCTAGAGATCCACAGGTCAATCAGCCCCAGCATTTT.

DNA of the CDR3: TGTGCCAGCAGCGTAGCTACAAATCACCGATCGGATGCTGAAGCTTTCTTT. This sequence encodes CASSVATNHRSDAEAFF. The chain employs TRBV9 and TRBJ1-1; no clear D gene. Germline CDR1 and CDR2: SGDLS and YYNGEE. The ends were cut back, 0 bases at V and 6 bases at J, with 21 bases in the middle. CDR3 length equals 17 residues. The variable domain in full, with the rest retrieved from reference TRBV9 and TRBJ1-1, is DSGVTQTPKHLITATGQRVTLRCSPRSGDLSVYWYQQSLDQGLQFLIQYYNGEERAKGNILERFSAQQFPDLHSELNLSSLELGDSALYFCASSVATNHRSDAEAFFGQGTRLTVV.

Judged by abundance, this clonotype is medium-sized. This sequence joins TRBV19 and TRBJ1-2; 10 bases line up with TRBD1. There are 16 residues in the CDR3. Germline loops: CDR1 LNHDA, CDR2 SQIVND (reference sequence). The junction had 6 bases not matched to a gene; V was cut back by 5 bases and J by 0 bases. The CDR3 region has the DNA TGTGCCAGTAGTCCCGACAGGGGGCCAGCTAACTATGGCTACACCTTC. It translates to CASSPDRGPANYGYTF.

With respect to this clonotype: This may be a read error, as it is one base from a much larger clone. The rearrangement links TRBV6-1 to TRBJ2-3, with a possible D match to TRBD2 (7 bases). Germline loops: CDR1 MNHNS, CDR2 SASEGT. The CDR3 has 15 residues. CDR3: CASAPVGGAGDTRYF. The CDR3 DNA is TGTGCCAGCGCCCCGGTTGGGGGGGCAGGAGATACGCGGTATTTT.

This clonotype was counted at least ten times. The chain links TRBV5-1 to TRBJ2-7; weak D call: TRBD2 (5 bases). The V and J ends lost 4 bases and 2 bases respectively, with 16 bases between them. Germline V lookup: CDR1 SGHRS, CDR2 YFSETQ. The CDR3 runs 15 residues. The CDR3: CASSPQTDSTYEQYF. In DNA form, the CDR3 reads TGCGCCAGCAGCCCGCAGACGGACTCAACCTACGAGCAGTACTTC.

Sample share makes this clonotype medium-sized. The chain joins TRBV6-1 to TRBJ2-7, with D perhaps matching TRBD1 (6 bases). Trimming took 3 bases from V and 2 from J, leaving 11 bases between them. The CDR3 covers 14 residues. The germline V gene has CDR1 MNHNS and CDR2 SASEGT. For the CDR3, the DNA is TGTGCCAGCAGTGAGTTGACAGGACCCTACGAGCAGTACTTC. Its translation is CASSELTGPYEQYF.

The V and J genes are TRBV20-1 and TRBJ2-7; no definite D call. This CDR3 comprises 14 residues. Trimming removed 3 bases at V and 3 bases at J, with 15 bases between. The germline V gene encodes CDR1 DFQATT and CDR2 SNEGSKA (reference sequence). The CDR3 loop is CSASRLQLGYEQYF. Written as DNA, the CDR3 is TGCAGTGCTAGTCGACTTCAATTGGGCTACGAGCAGTACTTC.

The CDR3 nucleotides are TGTGCCAGCAGGTCGAACACCGTTGAGCTGTTTTTT. Translation: CASRSNTVELFF. The V gene is TRBV6-2 or TRBV6-3, the J gene TRBJ2-2, with D hard to call. Germline V gene data show CDR1 as MNHEY and CDR2 as SVGEGT. CDR3 length equals 12 residues. V dropped 6 bases and J dropped 11 bases, with 13 bases sitting between them.

This clonotype rates as medium-sized. This chain uses TRBV6-4 with TRBJ1-6, with D perhaps matching TRBD1 (6 bases). This CDR3 region has 12 residues. Germline V gene sequence: CDR1 MRHNA, CDR2 SNTAGT. V was pared by 7 bases and J by 10 bases, with 11 bases between. The CDR3, as DNA: TGTGCCAGCAACGCAGGGGAATCACCCCTCCACTTT. Protein product: CASNAGESPLHF.

This clonotype was observed a single time. The chain uses TRBV6-1 and TRBJ2-7; D assignment may be TRBD1 or TRBD2 (5 bases each). With 8 bases removed from V and 2 bases from J, the gap between germline ends came to 13 bases. Per the germline V gene, CDR1 is MNHNS and CDR2 is SASEGT. CDR3 length: 13 amino acids. The CDR3: CASGDGLTYEQYF. CDR3 DNA sequence: TGTGCCAGCGGGGACGGATTAACCTACGAGCAGTACTTC.

On this clonotype: A far larger clone is one base from this, pointing to a likely read error. The chain carries TRBV6-1 and TRBJ2-1; 10 bases are a match to TRBD2. This CDR3 comprises 16 residues. The V gene's germline CDR1 is MNHNS and CDR2 SASEGT. With V trimmed by 5 bases and J by 10 bases, 14 bases remained unmatched. Here the CDR3 reads CASSLRAGGPSVEQFF. The CDR3 bases are TGTGCCAGCAGTCTCAGAGCGGGAGGGCCCTCGGTGGAGCAGTTCTTC.

The chain joins TRBV28 to TRBJ1-3; no clear D gene. Germline-derived CDR1 and CDR2 are MDHEN and SYDVKM. The CDR3 is made up of 16 amino acids. With 1 base removed from V and 7 bases from J, the gap between germline ends came to 17 bases. This chain's CDR3 is CASSLSGSGLRNTIYF. The CDR3 DNA reads as TGTGCCAGCAGTTTATCCGGTAGTGGCCTGCGGAACACCATATATTTT.

This clonotype was detected many times. CDR3 DNA: TGTGCCTGCGGCCAGACCACTGAAGCTTTCTTT. Encoded protein: CACGQTTEAFF. This chain joins TRBV30 and TRBJ1-1; D gene uncertain. This CDR3 spans 11 amino acids. The ends were cut back, 6 bases at V and 4 bases at J, with 9 bases in the middle. The germline gives CDR1 GTSNPN, CDR2 SVGIG (reference sequence).

This clonotype was found many times. The gene calls are TRBV6-2 or TRBV6-3 and TRBJ2-6; TRBD1 aligns across 9 bases. The J segment lost 6 bases and the V segment lost 5 bases, leaving 5 bases of the junction unmatched. Germline lookup yields CDR1 MNHEY and CDR2 SVGEGT. CDR3 size: 15 residues. The CDR3 spells CASSPQGAKANVLTF. DNA for the CDR3: TGTGCCAGCAGTCCACAGGGGGCTAAGGCCAACGTCCTGACTTTC.

Remarks on this clonotype: A read error is possible here, since a much larger clone lies one base away. V is TRBV20-1 and J is TRBJ2-5; 9 bases fit TRBD1. The germline gives CDR1 DFQATT, CDR2 SNEGSKA (reference sequence). The CDR3 sequence is 16 residues long. With V trimmed by 2 bases and J by 4 bases, 11 bases remained unmatched. DNA of the CDR3: TGCAGTGCTAGATCCGGGACAGGGATGAATAGAGAGACCCAGTACTTC. Translated, it gives CSARSGTGMNRETQYF.

This clonotype was detected ten times or more. This chain uses TRBV27 with TRBJ2-3, with 7 bases that match TRBD2. V was pared by 5 bases and J by 4 bases, with 3 bases of the junction left unmatched. Germline assignment: CDR1 MNHEY and CDR2 SMNVEV (reference sequence). CDR3 length: 13 amino acids. Written as DNA, the CDR3 is TGTGCCAGCAGTAGGACTAGACCAGATACGCAGTATTTT. Translating gives CASSRTRPDTQYF.

This clonotype was detected many times. V and J are TRBV3-1 and TRBJ1-6, with D uncertain. In germline, CDR1 is LGHDT, CDR2 YNNKEL (reference sequence). This CDR3 has 12 residues. V shed 1 base and J shed 9 bases, with 4 bases lying between them. The CDR3 bases are TGTGCCAGCAGCCAAGGGGCTTCACCCCTCCACTTT. Residues: CASSQGASPLHF.

This clonotype was counted many times. This chain uses TRBV20-1 with TRBJ2-1; D not certain. The CDR3 is 13 residues long. CDR1 DFQATT and CDR2 SNEGSKA come from the germline V gene (reference sequence). Trimming took off 3 bases at V and 7 bases at J, with 13 bases between the two ends. The CDR3 reads CSARAEYRNEQFF. CDR3 nucleotide sequence: TGCAGTGCTAGGGCCGAATACAGAAATGAGCAGTTCTTC.

V is TRBV2 and J is TRBJ1-1, with D possibly matching TRBD1 (5 bases). The CDR3 length is 13 residues. The germline V gene has CDR1 SNHLY and CDR2 FYNNEI. V gave up 10 bases and J gave up 11 bases, with 23 bases separating them. The CDR3 DNA reads as TGTGCCATCATTTCGGACACAGCCGGGGAGGCTTTCTTT. The encoded protein is CAIISDTAGEAFF.